A selection of T cell receptor beta chains follows, all from one sample in a study of blood T cell repertoires in COVID-19. Profiling relied on immunoSEQ multiplex PCR, and the TCRdb table lists in-frame clones only, not all of them. The profile shows fewer than 500,000 clones, about 85% of them singletons. Sequenced: PBMCs or T cells enriched from blood (not recorded which). These receptors were collected from a woman under 30 with acute COVID-19. Each CDR3 is given with its conserved first and last residue. Fields, in order: V gene, clone size, CDR3 protein. Clone size is given for some rows only: seen once, a few or many times, or a class if the clone is expanded.

>TRBV12-2|NA
CASRLVRTSNQPQHF
>TRBV24-1|NA
CATFGDEKLFF
>TRBV6-5|once
CASKTQGAPNQPQHF
>TRBV28|NA
CASTGWTEAFF
>TRBV7-9|NA
CASRHANTEAFF
>TRBV10-3|NA
CAISRQGVTYEQYF
>TRBV10-3|NA
CAISPWRPTHTDTQYF
>TRBV6-5|NA
CASGAHISSGNTIYF
>TRBV7-9|NA
CASSLGVGQGFRSPLHF
>TRBV4-3|NA
CASSQEYGFLNHEQYF
>TRBV7-2|NA
CASSLLNRGYGYTF
>TRBV7-2|few
CASSLTGQGNEAFF
>TRBV7-9|NA
CASSGQGEKLFF
>TRBV9|NA
CASSGAGGYTDTQYF
>TRBV10-3|NA
CAISYEYEQYF
>TRBV4-1|NA
CASSQGHSLNTEAFF
>TRBV18|NA
CASSIDKNTEAFF
>TRBV19|NA
CASSLNSGRGSYNEQFF
>TRBV11-2|NA
CASSLVSGSLYEQYF
>TRBV5-4|NA
CASRVNSGTDEQYF
>TRBV3-1/TRBV3-2|NA
CASSLTRGTTEAFF
>TRBV15|NA
CATSRDLETSRNEQFF
>TRBV4-1|NA
CASSQDFSGSSGANVLTF
>TRBV28|NA
CASWAGQQYF
>TRBV7-2|NA
CASSPGSFGKNEQFF
>TRBV5-1|once
CASSLEGTFSGNTIYF
>TRBV3-1/TRBV3-2|NA
CASSFGPVENSPLHF
>TRBV7-9|NA
CASSSAPLQGAGEKLFF
>TRBV4-1|NA
CASSQASTGVNTEAFF
>TRBV19|NA
CASSIAGFAEKLFF
>TRBV13|NA
CASSLGSTEAFF
>TRBV7-3|NA
CASSLKGVSNEQFF
>TRBV28|NA
CASTSSTRETQYF
>TRBV5-6|NA
CASSSDINEQFF
>TRBV9|NA
CASSGQGSSGNTIYF
>TRBV2|once
CASKRSGTEAFF
>TRBV10-3|NA
CAISELGVSDTEAFF
>TRBV25-1|NA
CASREQGSTEAFF
>TRBV2|NA
CASRPTVYNSPLHF
>TRBV29-1|NA
CSVTQTSYNEQFF
>TRBV9|NA
CASSASAGYNEQFF
>TRBV5-1|few
CASSLMGGSQPQHF